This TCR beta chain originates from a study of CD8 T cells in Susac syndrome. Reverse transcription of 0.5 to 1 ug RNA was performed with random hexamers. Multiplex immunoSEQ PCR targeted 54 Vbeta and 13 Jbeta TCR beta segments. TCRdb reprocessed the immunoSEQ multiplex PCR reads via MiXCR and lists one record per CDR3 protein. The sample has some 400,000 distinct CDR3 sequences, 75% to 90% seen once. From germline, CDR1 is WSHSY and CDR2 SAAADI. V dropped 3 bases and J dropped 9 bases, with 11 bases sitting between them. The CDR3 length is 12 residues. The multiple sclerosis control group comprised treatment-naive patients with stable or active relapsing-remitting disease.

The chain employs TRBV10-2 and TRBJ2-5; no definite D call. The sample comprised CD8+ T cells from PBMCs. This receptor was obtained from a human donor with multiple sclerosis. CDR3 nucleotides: TGCGCCAGCAGTGATGGGTCGGTCGCCCAGTACTTC. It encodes CASSDGSVAQYF.